This T cell receptor beta chain was captured by sequencing in a study of blood T cell repertoires in COVID-19. Study details: COVID-19 samples, acute and convalescent, were from the United States, Italy and Spain. T cells, B-cell-depleted T cells, or PBMCs supplied cDNA or gDNA.

V lost 5 bases and J lost 3, with 9 bases in between. Germline V lookup: CDR1 SGHKS, CDR2 YYEKEE (reference sequence). The CDR3 is 13 amino acids. Per the original data handling: Amplification from reference gene primers served as the basis for estimated nucleated cell counts. Method: immunoSEQ multiplex PCR; TCRdb's copy keeps in-frame clones and lacks some. The V and J calls and clone size are taken from that table; D and trimming were inferred from the DNA. The profile covers around 250,000 clones, with approximately 86% appearing a single time and 7.1% taken by the ten largest. The chain joins TRBV5-5 to TRBJ1-5, with D possibly matching TRBD1 (6 bases). The clonotype comes from a woman in her 70s with active or convalescent COVID-19. Sequencing was carried out using peripheral blood. The CDR3 bases are TGTGCCAGCAGGGACAGAGTCAATCAGCCCCAGCATTTT. Protein: CASRDRVNQPQHF.